One sample yielded the 8 T cell receptor beta chains listed below, sequenced in a study of blood T cell repertoires in COVID-19. The method was immunoSEQ multiplex PCR; TCRdb's version includes in-frame clones alone and lacks a portion of them. The sample has about 260,000 clones, about 87% seen once. Sequencing was done on a sample of peripheral blood. These receptors came from a man in his sixties who had recovered from COVID-19.

The rearrangement uses TRBV5-4 and TRBJ1-6; 9 nucleotides agree with TRBD1. This CDR3 region has 14 residues. Trimming cost V 5 bases and J 7 bases; bases outside gene matches: 4. Germline V gives CDR1 SGHNT, CDR2 YYREEE (reference sequence). The CDR3 loop reads CASRRQGENSPLHF. The CDR3 region has the DNA TGTGCCAGCAGGCGACAGGGGGAAAATTCACCCCTCCACTTT.

The V and J genes are TRBV5-5 and TRBJ2-3; 15 bases agree with TRBD2. This CDR3 spans 18 amino acids. CDR1 and CDR2 from the germline V gene are SGHKS and YYEKEE (reference sequence). Trimming at V came to 5 bases and at J to 4 bases, leaving 11 bases not matched to a gene. The chain's CDR3 is CASRLGLAGGFSPDTQYF. CDR3 nucleotide sequence: TGTGCCAGCAGACTCGGACTAGCGGGGGGGTTTTCCCCAGATACGCAGTATTTT.

The sample holds one count of this clone. The V and J genes are TRBV7-2 and TRBJ1-3, with 9 bases matching TRBD1. This CDR3 is built from 14 residues. Germline values: CDR1 SGHTA, CDR2 FQGNSA. Trimming took 5 bases from V and 7 from J; bases not matched to a gene: 6. In nucleotides, the CDR3 is TGTGCCAGCAGCCCCGACAGGGGGTACAACACCATATATTTT. It is translated as CASSPDRGYNTIYF.

The chain carries TRBV27 and TRBJ1-4, with TRBD1 identical over 9 bases. With V trimmed by 3 bases and J by 4 bases, 0 bases remained unmatched. The CDR3 consists of 14 residues. Germline CDR1 is MNHEY and CDR2 is SMNVEV (reference sequence). As DNA, the CDR3 is TGTGCCAGCAGTTTGGACAGGGGTAATGAAAAACTGTTTTTT. It is translated as CASSLDRGNEKLFF.

This sequence joins TRBV5-4 and TRBJ2-3, with a tentative D call TRBD2 (6 bases). The germline V gene has CDR1 SGHNT and CDR2 YYREEE (reference sequence). The germline V and J ends were trimmed by 1 base and 4 bases, with 19 bases remaining between them. This CDR3 spans 17 amino acids. The CDR3 loop reads CASSLLGRGSEADTQYF. The DNA for the CDR3 is TGTGCCAGCAGCTTGCTAGGCCGGGGGAGCGAAGCAGATACGCAGTATTTT. The whole variable domain, filled in from reference TRBV5-4 and TRBJ2-3, reads ETGVTQSPTHLIKTRGQQVTLRCSSQSGHNTVSWYQQALGQGPQFIFQYYREEENGRGNFPPRFSGLQFPNYSSELNVNALELDDSALYLCASSLLGRGSEADTQYFGPGTRLTVL.

This chain joins TRBV3-1 (or the pseudogene TRBV3-2) and TRBJ1-4; TRBD1 aligns across 8 bases. V was clipped by 4 bases and J by 3 bases; unmatched bases: 4. This CDR3 spans 15 amino acids. Germline-derived CDR1 and CDR2 are LGHDT and YNNKEL (reference sequence). The chain's CDR3 is CASSPWTGSNEKLFF. CDR3 sequence (DNA): TGTGCCAGCAGCCCTTGGACAGGGTCTAATGAAAAACTGTTTTTT.

V gene TRBV5-1 combines with J gene TRBJ1-5; no clear D gene. Germline values: CDR1 SGHRS, CDR2 YFSETQ. V shed 0 bases and J shed 1 base, with 8 bases lying between them. The CDR3 spans 15 residues. The CDR3, as DNA: TGCGCCAGCAGCTTGGGGACGGGGAGCAATCAGCCCCAGCATTTT. It translates to CASSLGTGSNQPQHF.

The chain links TRBV20-1 to TRBJ2-7; D call uncertain. Trimming cost V 0 bases and J 9 bases, with 9 bases left between them. The CDR3 has 11 amino acids. The germline CDR1 and CDR2 sequences are DFQATT and SNEGSKA (reference sequence). The CDR3 here is CSARDERRQYF. Written as DNA, the CDR3 is TGCAGTGCTAGAGATGAGCGTAGGCAGTACTTC.